Shown below are 23 T cell receptor beta chains from a single sample sequenced in a study of identical twins. In TCRdb, the 5' RACE reads were re-called with MiXCR into one record per CDR3 protein. This sample has fewer than 650,000 distinct CDR3 sequences, with 9.6% found just once. This sample also appeared in a second study, on yellow fever vaccine responses in identical twins.

Material: PBMCs. These TCRs come from a woman under 30 in good health.

This clonotype has only a few counts. The chain uses TRBV4-3 and TRBJ2-1, with D possibly being TRBD2 (6 bases). The V gene lost 2 bases and the J gene lost 3 bases, with 14 bases spanning the gap. The CDR3 covers 16 residues. Germline V gene data show CDR1 as LGHNA and CDR2 as YSLEER. For the CDR3, the DNA is TGCGCCAGCAGCCAAAGTAGCGGAGTTAGCTACAATGAGCAGTTCTTC. Its protein is CASSQSSGVSYNEQFF.

This clonotype was observed many times. Here the CDR3 reads CASSLGLAGDKNIQYF. CDR3 nucleotide sequence: TGCGCCAGCAGCCTGGGACTAGCGGGAGATAAAAACATTCAGTACTTC. The chain uses TRBV5-1 and TRBJ2-4; the match to TRBD2 covers 14 bases. The CDR3 sequence is 16 residues long. Germline assignment: CDR1 SGHRS and CDR2 YFSETQ. Unmatched junction bases numbered 4, after V lost 4 bases and J lost 4 bases.

This chain connects TRBV24-1 to TRBJ2-5; 7 bases agree with TRBD2. The trim removed 3 bases at V and 5 bases at J, leaving 8 bases unmatched. The CDR3 runs 15 residues. Germline CDR1 KGHDR, CDR2 SFDVKD. Written as DNA, the CDR3 is TGTGCCACCAGTGATGCCGGGACTATTATTGAGACCCAGTACTTC. It encodes CATSDAGTIIETQYF.

Many counts were recorded for this clonotype. V is TRBV30 and J is TRBJ2-7; D is uncertain. The length of the CDR3 is 11 residues. Germline loops: CDR1 GTSNPN, CDR2 SVGIG (reference sequence). The V end lost 1 base, the J end lost 5 bases, and 6 bases lay between the germline ends. The CDR3 DNA sequence: TGTGCCTGGAGTGAAGGCCACGAGCAGTACTTC. It translates to CAWSEGHEQYF.

This chain's CDR3 is CSVQGGTDTQYF. The CDR3 DNA sequence: TGCAGCGTTCAGGGGGGGACAGATACGCAGTATTTT. The gene calls are TRBV29-1 and TRBJ2-3; D may be TRBD1 or TRBD2 (7 bases each). V shed 5 bases and J shed 3 bases, with 9 bases lying between them. The germline V gene encodes CDR1 SQVTM and CDR2 ANQGSEA. The CDR3 is 12 amino acids.

V is TRBV3-1 and J is TRBJ2-3, with D maybe TRBD2 (5 bases). The CDR3 length is 15 residues. Germline values: CDR1 LGHDT, CDR2 YNNKEL (reference sequence). Between the trimmed V and J ends, which lost 0 bases and 4 bases, there was a span of 11 bases. The CDR3 sequence: CASSQDRGLPDTQYF. The CDR3 DNA reads TGTGCCAGCAGCCAAGATCGAGGGCTCCCAGATACGCAGTATTTT.

This clonotype appeared a few times. The rearrangement joins TRBV5-1 to TRBJ1-2; 11 nucleotides match TRBD1. The V gene's germline CDR1 is SGHRS and CDR2 YFSETQ. This CDR3 has 13 amino acids. V shed 2 bases, J shed 7 bases, and the junction held 1 base outside the gene matches. The CDR3 DNA is TGCGCCAGCAGCTTCGGACAGGGGGCTGGCTACACCTTC. Protein sequence: CASSFGQGAGYTF.

The chain links TRBV28 to TRBJ2-7; TRBD1 agrees at 11 bases. The germline V gene encodes CDR1 MDHEN and CDR2 SYDVKM. The CDR3 has 16 amino acids. Germline trimming cut 4 bases from V and 9 bases from J; bases unmatched to any gene: 14. The CDR3 loop reads CASSYPSDRGRFSQYF. As DNA, the CDR3 is TGTGCCAGCAGTTACCCCTCGGACAGGGGGCGGTTTTCGCAGTACTTC.

In its sample, this clonotype was seen many times. The gene calls are TRBV5-1 and TRBJ2-3, with D perhaps matching TRBD2 (6 bases). The length of the CDR3 is 15 residues. CDR1 SGHRS and CDR2 YFSETQ come from the germline V gene. Trimming pared 5 bases from V and 2 bases from J, leaving 15 bases between. For the CDR3, the DNA is TGCGCCAGCAGTCCCTGGACTACCGACACAGATACGCAGTATTTT. Translation: CASSPWTTDTDTQYF. Together with reference TRBV5-1 and TRBJ2-3, the CDR3 gives the full variable domain: KAGVTQTPRYLIKTRGQQVTLSCSPISGHRSVSWYQQTPGQGLQFLFEYFSETQRNKGNFPGRFSGRQFSNSRSEMNVSTLELGDSALYLCASSPWTTDTDTQYFGPGTRLTVL.

V and J are TRBV7-9 and TRBJ2-1, with 9 bases fitting TRBD2. Germline CDR1 SEHNR, CDR2 FQNEAQ (reference sequence). CDR3 length: 17 amino acids. J gave up 0 bases and V 6 bases, and 9 bases lay outside the gene matches. The CDR3 sequence: CASSQSPSGASYNEQFF. Here the CDR3 DNA reads TGTGCCAGCAGTCAATCGCCTAGCGGGGCCTCCTACAATGAGCAGTTCTTC.

A few counts support this clonotype. The chain is built from TRBV9 and TRBJ2-3, with D perhaps TRBD2 (5 bases). CDR1 is SGDLS and CDR2 is YYNGEE in the germline V gene. The ends were cut back, 3 bases at V and 6 bases at J, with 11 bases in the middle. There are 13 residues in the CDR3. The CDR3 DNA sequence: TGTGCCAGCAGCGGACGAGGGTGGGATACGCAGTATTTT. It translates to CASSGRGWDTQYF.

This clonotype was found a few times. The chain combines TRBV5-1 with TRBJ2-2; D might be TRBD1 (6 bases). V dropped 7 bases and J dropped 5 bases, with 9 bases sitting between them. This CDR3 spans 12 amino acids. CDR1 SGHRS and CDR2 YFSETQ come from the germline V gene. CDR3 amino acids: CASQGQTGELFF. The CDR3 nucleotides read TGCGCCAGCCAGGGGCAGACCGGGGAGCTGTTTTTT. Complete variable domain (other parts from reference TRBV5-1 and TRBJ2-2): KAGVTQTPRYLIKTRGQQVTLSCSPISGHRSVSWYQQTPGQGLQFLFEYFSETQRNKGNFPGRFSGRQFSNSRSEMNVSTLELGDSALYLCASQGQTGELFFGEGSRLTVL.

This chain joins TRBV5-6 and TRBJ2-5, with D uncertain. The V end was cut by 1 base, the J end by 2 bases, with 9 bases between. Germline V gives CDR1 SGHDT, CDR2 YYEEEE. The CDR3 is 14 amino acids. The CDR3, as DNA: TGTGCCAGCAGCTTGTTAACAGCTCAAGAGACCCAGTACTTC. Translating gives CASSLLTAQETQYF.

This clonotype was seen only a few times. The chain couples TRBV29-1 to TRBJ2-1; 7 nucleotides agree with TRBD2. Trimming cost V 5 bases and J 4 bases; bases outside gene matches: 11. Germline CDR1 SQVTM, CDR2 ANQGSEA. This CDR3 has 15 amino acids. In DNA form, the CDR3 reads TGCAGCGTTCTCGGGACGGGACTATCTTACAATGAGCAGTTCTTC. Its protein is CSVLGTGLSYNEQFF.

This chain connects TRBV12-3 or TRBV12-4 to TRBJ2-1; D may be TRBD1 or TRBD2 (5 bases each). V was clipped by 7 bases and J by 5 bases, with 18 bases between them. The length of the CDR3 is 15 residues. CDR3 nucleotides: TGTGCCAGCACCCACCGCCCGATGGGGGACAATGAGCAGTTCTTC. Encoded protein: CASTHRPMGDNEQFF.

This clonotype occurred a few times. CDR3 sequence reads: CASSLSGITGELFF. The CDR3 DNA reads as TGCGCCAGCAGCTTATCCGGGATAACCGGGGAGCTGTTTTTT. The chain is built from TRBV5-1 and TRBJ2-2; D is possibly TRBD2 (5 bases). In germline, CDR1 is SGHRS, CDR2 YFSETQ. This CDR3 comprises 14 residues. V was trimmed by 2 bases and J by 5 bases, leaving 10 bases between them.

The chain combines TRBV3-1 with TRBJ2-1; a weak D match, TRBD2 (6 bases). V dropped 6 bases and J dropped 7 bases, with 16 bases sitting between them. CDR3 length equals 14 residues. The germline gives CDR1 LGHDT, CDR2 YNNKEL (reference sequence). The CDR3 bases are TGTGCCAGCAGGGGGACCACGGGGGTGAATGAGCAGTTCTTC. Translated, it gives CASRGTTGVNEQFF.

The rearrangement links TRBV6-1 to TRBJ2-7; 8 nucleotides align to TRBD1. V trimming: 6 bases; J trimming: 7 bases; junction bases outside the gene matches: 5. Germline CDR1 and CDR2: MNHNS and SASEGT. The CDR3 sequence is 12 residues long. The DNA for the CDR3 is TGTGCCAGCAGGACAGGGGTAGGGGAGCAGTACTTC. This encodes CASRTGVGEQYF.

This clonotype was counted at least ten times. Being one base from a much bigger clone, this may be a read error. The rearrangement links TRBV13 to TRBJ2-2; D is ambiguous. The CDR3 contains 11 residues. V dropped 5 bases and J dropped 6 bases, with 4 bases sitting between them. In germline, CDR1 is PRHDT, CDR2 FYEKMQ (reference sequence). The CDR3 region has the DNA TGTGCCAGCAGCATATCCGGGGAGCTGTTTTTT. As protein: CASSISGELFF.

J is TRBJ2-1 and V is TRBV2; 8 bases map to TRBD2. V shed 5 bases and J 10 bases; nucleotides not matched to a gene: 13. The CDR3 runs to 15 residues. CDR1 and CDR2 from the germline V gene are SNHLY and FYNNEI. The CDR3 sequence is CASSPIVILAAEQFF. The DNA for the CDR3 is TGTGCCAGCAGTCCAATCGTAATACTAGCGGCGGAGCAGTTCTTC.

This clonotype was found many times. The J gene is TRBJ2-7, the V gene TRBV5-1; 7 positions agree with TRBD2. The CDR3 is 16 residues long. Germline CDR1 is SGHRS and CDR2 is YFSETQ. Trimming removed 1 base from V and 0 bases from J; junction bases left unmatched: 7. DNA of the CDR3: TGCGCCAGCAGCTTGATTCCTAGCGGTACCTCCTACGAGCAGTACTTC. This sequence encodes CASSLIPSGTSYEQYF.

At least ten counts were recorded for this clonotype. The V and J genes are TRBV29-1 and TRBJ1-5; 7 bases map to TRBD1. The germline gives CDR1 SQVTM, CDR2 ANQGSEA. The ends lost 1 base at V and 7 bases at J; junction bases unmatched: 4. This CDR3 region has 13 residues. The CDR3 DNA reads as TGCAGCGTTGAAGGGACAGGTGGACAGCCCCAGCATTTT. Translation gives CSVEGTGGQPQHF.

This rearrangement joins TRBV6-1 to TRBJ2-5; perhaps D is TRBD1 or TRBD2 (5 bases each). There are 16 residues in the CDR3. CDR1 and CDR2 from the germline V gene are MNHNS and SASEGT. V gave up 4 bases and J gave up 1 base, with 16 bases separating them. Here the CDR3 DNA reads TGTGCCAGCAGTGCGCTTGGGGACCCCCCCCAAGAGACCCAGTACTTC. Protein: CASSALGDPPQETQYF.